This TCR beta chain was retrieved from a study of human T cells and chemical hapten exposure. Time point: patch test 3, about 24 weeks after DPC sensitization. This sample's treatment: therapeutic diphenylcyclopropenone sensitization with weekly scalp DPC. Germline CDR1 and CDR2: SGHTA and FQGNSA. The ends were cut back, 5 bases at V and 9 bases at J, with 15 bases in the middle. The CDR3 contains 13 residues. This clonotype was counted between two and nine times. TCRdb re-called the RACE reads with MiXCR, one entry per CDR3 protein. The top ten clones hold approximately 6% of a sample with around 85,000 distinct CDR3 sequences, around 13% of them seen once.

The TCR comes from a woman aged 45-65 years with alopecia areata. Some clones in this sample may be carry-over from other donors' samples. The sample consisted of whole blood, taken in connection with sensitization to the hapten diphenylcyclopropenone (DPC). The rearrangement links TRBV7-2 to TRBJ2-3; TRBD2 is a possible D gene (5 bases). CDR3 in amino acids: CASSPHTSGTQYF. The CDR3 nucleotides read TGTGCCAGCAGCCCCCATACTAGTGGAACGCAGTATTTT.